The 5 T cell receptor beta chains given below trace back to one sample, sequenced in a study of patients and donors after allogeneic stem cell transplantation. Each CDR3 protein is one row after TCRdb ran MiXCR on the RT-PCR reads. The repertoire consists of 28,000 or so distinct CDR3 sequences, with around 7% occurring once and the leading ten covering just under 35%. Sequencing used blood, either unsorted or a sorted T cell fraction (not recorded which). The source of these receptors is a human donor who was either an allogeneic HSCT recipient or a stem cell or donor lymphocyte infusion donor (not recorded which). It is not recorded whose cells these are; they may come from a transplant donor.

A few counts support this clonotype. The genes are TRBV24-1 and TRBJ2-1, with TRBD1 matching over 7 bases. Germline V lookup: CDR1 KGHDR, CDR2 SFDVKD. Unmatched junction bases numbered 8, after V lost 1 base and J lost 6 bases. The CDR3 loop spans 16 amino acids. CDR3 sequence (DNA): TGTGCCACCAGTGATTTCACCTTGACAGGGACCAATGAGCAGTTCTTC. This codes for CATSDFTLTGTNEQFF.

This clonotype was found many times. The chain combines TRBV28 with TRBJ1-1; no clear D gene. CDR3 length: 13 residues. The V end lost 1 base, the J end lost 4 bases, and 7 bases lay between the germline ends. The germline gives CDR1 MDHEN, CDR2 SYDVKM. CDR3 in amino acids: CASSLFLGTEAFF. CDR3 nucleotide sequence: TGTGCCAGCAGTTTATTCCTGGGCACTGAAGCTTTCTTT.

Details on this clonotype: A much larger clone lies a single base off, so this may be a read error. V and J are TRBV12-3 or TRBV12-4 and TRBJ1-4, with no clear D. The CDR3 loop spans 12 amino acids. The CDR3 DNA is TGTGCCAGCAGTTTTATAGGTGAAATACTGTTTTTT. Its translation: CASSFIGEILFF.

This clonotype has at least ten counts. This chain joins TRBV3-1 and TRBJ2-7; perhaps TRBD2 as D (6 bases). Germline V gene data show CDR1 as LGHDT and CDR2 as YNNKEL (reference sequence). This CDR3 region has 16 residues. The V and J ends lost 1 base and 0 bases respectively, with 13 bases between them. The CDR3 DNA follows: TGTGCCAGCAGCCAAGTCCTTAGCGGAAGCTCCTACGAGCAGTACTTC. Translating it yields CASSQVLSGSSYEQYF.

This clonotype was seen only a few times. V gene TRBV21-1 combines with J gene TRBJ2-1; the table assigns TRBD2, which was not confirmed against the DNA. TRBV21-1 is classified as a pseudogene. The CDR3 runs to 16 residues. The CDR3 region is CASSPLAGLSYNEQFF. CDR3 nucleotide sequence: TGTGCCAGCAGCCCACTAGCGGGACTCTCCTACAATGAGCAGTTCTTC.